This T cell receptor beta chain was found in a study of T-cell memory formation after mild COVID-19. Study-wide results and limits: Contracting clones from day 15 to 85 showed balanced CD4/CD8; later expanders favored CD4+. Pre-infection memory held some responding clones, suggesting pre-existing cross-reactive T cells responded. In second-wave clones peaking day 37, SARS-CoV-2 specificity remained unconfirmed.

5'RACE, which relied on constant-segment primers, yielded TCR alpha and TCR beta cDNA libraries carrying sample barcodes and UMIs. TCRdb independently ran MiXCR on the 5' RACE reads; one entry per CDR3 protein. The sample gives about 110,000 distinct CDR3 sequences, approximately 15% of which show up once; about 39% is in the top ten. For this clonotype: Its antigen is undetermined.

Germline CDR1 MNHEY, CDR2 SVGEGT. CDR3 length: 13 residues. The ends were cut back, 4 bases at V and 6 bases at J, with 10 bases in the middle. The sequencing input was PBMCs or a T cell subset sorted from them (not recorded which). The chain links TRBV6-2 or TRBV6-3 to TRBJ2-1, with D perhaps matching TRBD2 (5 bases). This receptor was identified in a man aged 18 to 29 who had mild COVID-19 (a few samples of this study predate the infection). Cell type and time point are not known. Here the CDR3 reads CASSLTNLNEQFF. The CDR3 DNA is TGTGCCAGCAGTTTGACTAATCTCAATGAGCAGTTCTTC.